The 10 T cell receptor beta chains below come from one sample, sequenced in a study of naive and memory T cell subsets. Two oligonucleotides, mixed equimolar, formed the beta constant-region primer covering TRBC1 and TRBC2. TCRdb recomputed calls from the UMI-ligation and nested PCR reads with MiXCR, one row per CDR3 protein. The sample carries under 150,000 distinct CDR3 sequences, approximately 17% recorded once. The sequenced sample was naive CD4+ T cells from blood. Receptors were obtained from a human donor in good health.

This clonotype was recorded at least ten times. CDR3 nucleotides: TGTGCCAGCAGCGAAGTTGACAGATTAAATGAGCAGTTCTTC. Residues: CASSEVDRLNEQFF. The chain links TRBV11-2 to TRBJ2-1; weak D call: TRBD1 (5 bases). V lost 5 bases and J lost 7, with 15 bases in between. From germline, CDR1 is SGHAT and CDR2 FQNNGV. The CDR3 loop spans 14 amino acids.

The table lists this clonotype with a few counts. This CDR3 reads CASSKRTEANEKLFF. The CDR3 DNA reads TGTGCCAGCAGCAAACGGACAGAAGCTAATGAAAAACTGTTTTTT. V is TRBV7-9 and J is TRBJ1-4; weak D call: TRBD1 (6 bases). The CDR3 is 15 residues long. V dropped 5 bases and J dropped 3 bases, with 13 bases sitting between them. From germline, CDR1 is SEHNR and CDR2 FQNEAQ (reference sequence). Supplemented by reference TRBV7-9 and TRBJ1-4, the full variable domain reads DTGVSQNPRHKITKRGQNVTFRCDPISEHNRLYWYRQTLGQGPEFLTYFQNEAQLEKSRLLSDRFSAERPKGSFSTLEIQRTEQGDSAMYLCASSKRTEANEKLFFGSGTQLSVL.

This clonotype was seen more than once but under ten times. CDR3 sequence: CASSLLLGFNNYGYTF. The CDR3 DNA follows: TGTGCCAGCAGCTTGTTGCTAGGCTTTAATAACTATGGCTACACCTTC. V usage is TRBV5-4 and J usage is TRBJ1-2, with unresolved D. Deletions cut 1 base from V and 1 base from J, with 14 bases between. Germline CDR1 reads SGHNT; CDR2 reads YYREEE (reference sequence). This CDR3 contains 16 residues.

This clonotype was counted once. The chain has TRBV5-1 and TRBJ2-7; 12 nucleotides align to TRBD1. The CDR3 contains 14 residues. Unmatched junction bases numbered 4, after V lost 4 bases and J lost 5 bases. CDR1 and CDR2 from the germline V gene are SGHRS and YFSETQ. The CDR3 here is CASSGGDRGHEQYF. The CDR3 bases are TGCGCCAGCAGCGGTGGGGACAGGGGGCACGAGCAGTACTTC.

This rearrangement joins TRBV18 to TRBJ2-6, with 7 nucleotides matching TRBD1. J was trimmed by 4 bases and V by 3 bases; bases with no gene match: 3. Germline V CDR1 and CDR2: KGHSH, LQKENI. There are 15 residues in the CDR3. The chain's CDR3 is CASSPTGSGANVLTF. As DNA, the CDR3 is TGTGCCAGCTCACCGACAGGGTCCGGGGCCAACGTCCTGACTTTC.

The table lists this clonotype with a few counts. This chain joins TRBV20-1 and TRBJ2-5, with 7 bases fitting TRBD2. Germline V gives CDR1 DFQATT, CDR2 SNEGSKA (reference sequence). J gave up 2 bases and V 5 bases, and 5 bases lay outside the gene matches. CDR3 length: 13 residues. CDR3 coding DNA: TGCAGTGCTGCCGGGACTAAACAAGAGACCCAGTACTTC. Translated: CSAAGTKQETQYF.

V gene TRBV28 combines with J gene TRBJ1-3, with TRBD1 identical over 7 bases. After removal of 6 bases from V and 0 bases from J, the junction contained 5 bases not matched to a gene. The CDR3 has 15 amino acids. Germline loops: CDR1 MDHEN, CDR2 SYDVKM. The CDR3 DNA reads as TGTGCCAGCAGGGCGGGGACAGCCTCTGGAAACACCATATATTTT. It is translated as CASRAGTASGNTIYF.

This chain joins TRBV5-1 and TRBJ1-1, with TRBD1 matching over 7 bases. This CDR3 contains 13 residues. V trimming: 4 bases; J trimming: 6 bases; junction bases outside the gene matches: 6. Germline CDR1 is SGHRS and CDR2 is YFSETQ. CDR3 bases: TGCGCCAGCAGCCGACAGGGATCCCCTGAAGCTTTCTTT. It specifies CASSRQGSPEAFF. Variable domain in full (rest from reference TRBV5-1 and TRBJ1-1): KAGVTQTPRYLIKTRGQQVTLSCSPISGHRSVSWYQQTPGQGLQFLFEYFSETQRNKGNFPGRFSGRQFSNSRSEMNVSTLELGDSALYLCASSRQGSPEAFFGQGTRLTVV.

The genes are TRBV5-1 and TRBJ2-5; D may be TRBD1 or TRBD2 (5 bases each). Germline V lookup: CDR1 SGHRS, CDR2 YFSETQ. The ends were cut back, 4 bases at V and 5 bases at J, with 15 bases in the middle. The CDR3 is 14 amino acids. Here the CDR3 reads CASSPAGSGETQYF. In DNA form, the CDR3 reads TGCGCCAGCAGCCCGGCAGGGTCGGGGGAGACCCAGTACTTC.

This rearrangement joins TRBV18 to TRBJ1-4; no clear D. Trimming removed 3 bases at V and 1 base at J, with 6 bases between. In germline, CDR1 is KGHSH, CDR2 LQKENI. The CDR3 runs to 14 residues. The CDR3 nucleotides are TGTGCCAGCTCACCCGAGAGAACTAATGAAAAACTGTTTTTT. This codes for CASSPERTNEKLFF.